The 3 T cell receptor beta chains presented below share a single source sample, sequenced in a study of immune evolution from preneoplasia to lung adenocarcinoma. Assay: immunoSEQ multiplex PCR; the TCRdb copy retains only in-frame clones and omits some. The repertoire holds more than 15,000 clones, roughly 90% seen once, with approximately 2.4% in the top ten. Sequencing was done on a sample of FFPE invasive lung adenocarcinoma tissue. These receptors were taken from a person in their 70s with invasive lung adenocarcinoma.

V usage is TRBV18 and J usage is TRBJ2-1, with 11 nucleotides matching TRBD2. CDR1 is KGHSH, CDR2 LQKENI, per germline. V was pared by 6 bases and J by 5 bases, with 9 bases of the junction left unmatched. The CDR3 length is 16 residues. The CDR3 spells CASSPNPSGGNNEQFF. The CDR3 nucleotides read TGTGCCAGCTCCCCGAACCCTAGCGGGGGGAACAATGAGCAGTTCTTC.

This clone turned up a few times. This chain connects TRBV7-6 to TRBJ2-2; possibly TRBD1 for D (7 bases). The V gene's germline CDR1 is SGHVS and CDR2 FNYEAQ. CDR3 length equals 17 residues. V was cut by 1 base and J by 0 bases, with 12 bases left in between. The CDR3 DNA sequence: TGTGCCAGCAGCTTAGGCGGAGGGGGCGCGAACACCGGGGAGCTGTTTTTT. Encoded protein: CASSLGGGGANTGELFF.

A single count supports this clone. CDR3 residues: CASRDAPGGSADTQYF. CDR3 in DNA: TGTGCCAGCAGAGACGCGCCGGGGGGATCCGCAGATACGCAGTATTTT. The chain combines TRBV28 with TRBJ2-3; 7 positions agree with TRBD2. Germline trimming cut 6 bases from V and 4 bases from J; bases unmatched to any gene: 13. The CDR3 has 16 amino acids. Germline assignment: CDR1 MDHEN and CDR2 SYDVKM.